A selection of T cell receptor beta chains follows, all from one sample in a study of cytomegalovirus exposure and HLA in healthy donors. Repertoires were generated with immunoSEQ multiplex PCR, while TCRdb's copy carries only in-frame clones and drops some. The sample lists about 140,000 clones; 80% were seen once. Sequencing was done on a sample of PBMCs. The receptors were sampled from a man in his forties or fifties in good health and CMV-seronegative. The CDR3 runs from the conserved cysteine through the conserved F or W. Fields, in order: D gene, clone size, V gene, J gene, CDR3 protein, CDR3 DNA. A D gene is named only where the DNA matches it firmly. Clone size is given for some rows only: seen once, a few or many times, or a class if the clone is expanded.

D: NA
size: NA
V: TRBV27
J: TRBJ2-3
CDR3: CASTPRVSTDTQYF
DNA: TGTGCCAGCACCCCCCGGGTGAGCACAGATACGCAGTATTTT

D: TRBD1
size: NA
V: TRBV2
J: TRBJ2-2
CDR3: CASSELGQGAGGELFF
DNA: TGTGCCAGCAGTGAGCTGGGACAGGGGGCAGGCGGGGAGCTGTTTTTT

D: TRBD2
size: NA
V: TRBV11-2
J: TRBJ2-7
CDR3: CASSLEVAGRDEQYF
DNA: TGTGCCAGCAGCTTAGAGGTAGCGGGAAGGGACGAGCAGTACTTC

D: TRBD2
size: NA
V: TRBV27
J: TRBJ2-7
CDR3: CASSYRGGLEQYF
DNA: TGTGCCAGCAGTTACCGGGGAGGGCTCGAGCAGTACTTC

D: NA
size: NA
V: TRBV4-1
J: TRBJ2-1
CDR3: CASSLEGNEQFF
DNA: TGCGCCAGCAGCCTCGAGGGCAATGAGCAGTTCTTC

D: TRBD2
size: NA
V: TRBV19
J: TRBJ2-1
CDR3: CASMLAGGISEQFF
DNA: TGTGCCAGTATGCTAGCGGGGGGGATTAGTGAGCAGTTCTTC

D: NA
size: NA
V: TRBV4-1
J: TRBJ2-7
CDR3: CASSQGLSYEQYF
DNA: TGCGCCAGCAGCCAGGGACTTTCTTACGAGCAGTACTTC

D: NA
size: NA
V: TRBV7-5
J: TRBJ2-7
CDR3: CVRSLDGGGAQRNEQYF
DNA: TGTGTCAGAAGCTTAGATGGCGGGGGGGCCCAGAGGAACGAGCAGTACTTC

D: TRBD2
size: NA
V: TRBV5-4
J: TRBJ2-1
CDR3: CASSWSGGYNEQFF
DNA: TGTGCCAGCAGTTGGAGCGGGGGATACAATGAGCAGTTCTTC

D: NA
size: NA
V: TRBV7-2
J: TRBJ1-5
CDR3: CASSLAAGSNQPQHF
DNA: TGTGCCAGCAGCTTAGCGGCAGGGAGCAATCAGCCCCAGCATTTT

D: TRBD1
size: NA
V: TRBV5-8
J: TRBJ2-1
CDR3: CASSSGQGDYNEQFF
DNA: TGTGCCAGCAGCTCGGGACAGGGGGACTACAATGAGCAGTTCTTC

D: TRBD2
size: few
V: TRBV6-6
J: TRBJ2-5
CDR3: CASSFSSGGHQETQYF
DNA: TGTGCCAGCAGTTTCTCTAGCGGGGGACACCAAGAGACCCAGTACTTC

D: NA
size: NA
V: TRBV9
J: TRBJ1-3
CDR3: CAGSVAGGYSGNTIYF
DNA: TGTGCCGGCAGCGTAGCTGGCGGCTACTCTGGAAACACCATATATTTT

D: NA
size: NA
V: TRBV5-1
J: TRBJ1-4
CDR3: CASSLWASIATNEKLFF
DNA: TGCGCCAGCAGCTTGTGGGCGAGCATCGCAACTAATGAAAAACTGTTTTTT

D: NA
size: NA
V: TRBV15
J: TRBJ1-1
CDR3: CATSRVVTQNTEAFF
DNA: TGTGCCACCAGCAGAGTGGTGACTCAGAACACTGAAGCTTTCTTT

D: NA
size: NA
V: TRBV19
J: TRBJ2-7
CDR3: CASSTGHRGEQYF
DNA: TGTGCCAGTAGTACGGGACACCGAGGCGAGCAGTACTTC

D: NA
size: NA
V: TRBV27
J: TRBJ2-2
CDR3: CASRFWGAGELFF
DNA: TGTGCCAGCAGGTTCTGGGGGGCCGGGGAGCTGTTTTTT

D: TRBD1
size: NA
V: TRBV19
J: TRBJ1-4
CDR3: CASSGQIYEKLFF
DNA: TGTGCCAGTTCGGGACAGATTTATGAAAAACTGTTTTTT

D: TRBD1
size: NA
V: TRBV5-1
J: TRBJ1-2
CDR3: CASNPFGLDRTGGGYTF
DNA: TGCGCCAGCAATCCCTTCGGATTGGATAGGACAGGGGGAGGCTACACCTTC

D: NA
size: NA
V: TRBV19
J: TRBJ2-7
CDR3: CASTQTDHEQYF
DNA: TGTGCCAGTACCCAAACAGACCACGAGCAGTACTTC

D: NA
size: NA
V: TRBV5-1
J: TRBJ1-2
CDR3: CASSLTQTNYGYTF
DNA: TGCGCCAGCAGCTTGACGCAGACTAACTATGGCTACACCTTC

D: TRBD1
size: NA
V: TRBV7-8
J: TRBJ1-1
CDR3: CASSPRGQGAGTEAFF
DNA: TGTGCCAGCAGCCCGAGAGGACAGGGGGCGGGGACTGAAGCTTTCTTT

D: TRBD2
size: NA
V: TRBV12-5
J: TRBJ2-3
CDR3: CASGLVLPAGNTDTQYF
DNA: TGTGCTAGTGGTTTGGTACTTCCAGCGGGGAATACAGATACGCAGTATTTT

D: TRBD1
size: NA
V: TRBV6-5
J: TRBJ2-3
CDR3: CASSYSDRGFGDTQYF
DNA: TGTGCCAGCAGTTATTCGGACAGGGGGTTTGGAGATACGCAGTATTTT

D: TRBD1
size: NA
V: TRBV2
J: TRBJ2-3
CDR3: CASSLPGTATDTQYF
DNA: TGTGCCAGCAGCCTACCCGGGACAGCAACAGATACGCAGTATTTT

D: TRBD2
size: NA
V: TRBV13
J: TRBJ2-3
CDR3: CASSRRSGSVTDTQYF
DNA: TGTGCCAGCAGCCGGAGGAGCGGGAGTGTCACAGATACGCAGTATTTT

D: NA
size: NA
V: TRBV21-1
J: TRBJ2-7
CDR3: CAIRSSGGGKQSSYEQYF
DNA: TGTGCCATCCGAAGTAGCGGGGGAGGCAAACAAAGCTCCTACGAGCAGTACTTC

D: NA
size: NA
V: TRBV13
J: TRBJ2-1
CDR3: CASSLGPGYNEQFF
DNA: TGTGCCAGCAGCTTAGGCCCGGGGTACAATGAGCAGTTCTTC

D: NA
size: NA
V: TRBV4-2
J: TRBJ1-4
CDR3: CASSQEGRGGTNEKLFF
DNA: TGTGCCAGCAGCCAAGAAGGCAGGGGAGGGACTAATGAAAAACTGTTTTTT

D: TRBD1
size: NA
V: TRBV27
J: TRBJ1-5
CDR3: CASRRTGDNQPQHF
DNA: TGTGCCAGCAGAAGGACAGGGGACAATCAGCCCCAGCATTTT

D: TRBD1
size: NA
V: TRBV6-1
J: TRBJ1-6
CDR3: CASSGGQGATWGNSPLHF
DNA: TGTGCCAGCAGTGGAGGGCAGGGGGCCACCTGGGGCAATTCACCCCTCCACTTT

D: TRBD1
size: NA
V: TRBV7-9
J: TRBJ1-4
CDR3: CASSFGTGREKLFF
DNA: TGTGCCAGCAGCTTCGGGACAGGGAGAGAAAAACTGTTTTTT

D: TRBD2
size: NA
V: TRBV18
J: TRBJ2-7
CDR3: CASSPSASGDTYEQYF
DNA: TGTGCCAGCTCACCTTCGGCTAGCGGGGACACCTACGAGCAGTACTTC